Below are 11 T cell receptor beta chains sequenced from a single sample in a study of CD8+CD57+ T cells in acquired aplastic anemia. Template material for TCR beta VDJ and CDR3 profiling consisted of genomic DNA. One entry per CDR3 protein results from TCRdb running MiXCR on the reads. The sample contains around 150,000 distinct CDR3 sequences, roughly 40% of which appear only once. The sequenced sample was sorted CD4+, CD8+, or CD8+CD57+ T cells (not recorded which) from PBMCs. These receptors all stem from a human donor in good health, serving as a control.

This clonotype turned up a few times. This chain uses TRBV4-2 with TRBJ2-5; weak D call: TRBD1 (6 bases). Germline V lookup: CDR1 LGHNA, CDR2 YNFKEQ. This CDR3 comprises 17 residues. With 0 bases removed from V and 7 bases from J, the gap between germline ends came to 21 bases. CDR3: CASSQDYGGSQGLTQYF. The DNA for the CDR3 is TGTGCCAGCAGCCAAGATTACGGTGGGTCCCAGGGGCTGACCCAGTACTTC.

This clonotype occurred once. A much larger clonotype is one base distant, so this may be a read error. This rearrangement joins TRBV7-2 to TRBJ2-6, with unresolved D. Germline V CDR1 and CDR2: SGHTA, FQGNSA. Between the trimmed V and J ends, which lost 8 bases and 10 bases, there was a span of 15 bases. The CDR3 has 13 residues. The CDR3 here is CASRRTAINVLTF. The CDR3 DNA follows: TGTGCCAGCCGCCGAACAGCAATAAACGTCCTGACTTTC.

The rearrangement links TRBV19 to TRBJ1-3, with D maybe TRBD1 (5 bases). Germline CDR1 is LNHDA and CDR2 is SQIVND (reference sequence). This CDR3 is 13 amino acids long. The germline V and J ends were trimmed by 5 bases and 0 bases, with 5 bases remaining between them. CDR3 loop: CASSGGSGNTIYF. The CDR3 DNA sequence: TGTGCCAGTAGTGGGGGCTCTGGAAACACCATATATTTT.

V and J are TRBV19 and TRBJ1-5; possible D gene TRBD1, 5 bases. CDR3 length: 13 residues. Between the trimmed V and J ends, which lost 6 bases and 5 bases, there was a span of 11 bases. Germline CDR1 is LNHDA and CDR2 is SQIVND (reference sequence). The CDR3 sequence: CASRGPIHQPQHF. The CDR3 region has the DNA TGTGCCAGTAGGGGACCAATTCATCAGCCCCAGCATTTT.

This clonotype showed up many times. J is TRBJ2-7 and V is TRBV19; 8 nucleotides align to TRBD1. This CDR3 contains 14 residues. V trimming: 4 bases; J trimming: 4 bases; junction bases outside the gene matches: 6. Germline CDR1 LNHDA, CDR2 SQIVND (reference sequence). CDR3 nucleotide sequence: TGTGCCAGTAGTAATCCAGGGGGCGGTTACGAGCAGTACTTC. Translation gives CASSNPGGGYEQYF.

Note on this clonotype: A much larger clone lies a single base off, so this may be a read error. The chain recombines TRBV20-1 with TRBJ2-4; possible D gene TRBD1, 5 bases. Trimming stripped 6 bases from V and 3 bases from J, with 15 bases between. The germline V gene encodes CDR1 DFQATT and CDR2 SNEGSKA (reference sequence). The CDR3 sequence is 14 residues long. The CDR3 nucleotides read TGCAGTGCCGAGGACAACCTAGTCAAAAACATTCAGTACTTC. This translates into CSAEDNLVKNIQYF.

V usage is TRBV20-1 and J usage is TRBJ1-1; 8 nucleotides line up with TRBD1. Germline values: CDR1 DFQATT, CDR2 SNEGSKA (reference sequence). J was trimmed by 3 bases and V by 5 bases; bases with no gene match: 5. This CDR3 comprises 13 residues. The CDR3 protein is CSAAAGGYTEAFF. In DNA form, the CDR3 reads TGCAGTGCTGCAGCAGGGGGCTACACTGAAGCTTTCTTT.

Ten or more counts support this clonotype. Written as DNA, the CDR3 is TGTGCCACCAGTGATTTAAGGGCTGGCTACACCTTC. Translation: CATSDLRAGYTF. This chain links TRBV24-1 with TRBJ1-2, with D unresolved. Trimming took off 1 base at V and 7 bases at J, with 6 bases between the two ends. In germline, CDR1 is KGHDR, CDR2 SFDVKD. The CDR3 covers 12 residues.

This clonotype was seen a few times. The chain is built from TRBV6-5 and TRBJ1-1; 7 positions match TRBD1. Germline V gene data show CDR1 as MNHEY and CDR2 as SVGAGI. V shed 8 bases and J 5 bases; nucleotides not matched to a gene: 8. The CDR3 has 13 residues. The DNA of the CDR3 is TGTGCCAGCTCCAAGACAGGGAGGACTGAAGCTTTCTTT. Translation gives CASSKTGRTEAFF.

The V call is TRBV10-3, the J call TRBJ2-7; TRBD1 might be the D (6 bases). The CDR3 runs to 14 residues. V lost 3 bases and J 2 bases, leaving 11 bases between the germline ends. Germline values: CDR1 ENHRY, CDR2 SYGVKD. The CDR3 loop is CAISEGGQAYEQYF. CDR3 nucleotides: TGTGCCATCAGTGAAGGGGGACAAGCCTACGAGCAGTACTTC.

The J gene is TRBJ1-6, the V gene TRBV15; 11 nucleotides match TRBD1. The CDR3 covers 17 residues. The germline V gene encodes CDR1 LNHNV and CDR2 YYDKDF (reference sequence). The V and J ends lost 1 base and 5 bases, in that order; junction bases with no gene match: 4. CDR3 sequence (DNA): TGTGCCACCAGCAGAGCACCGGGACAGGGGGATAATTCACCCCTCCACTTT. Translated: CATSRAPGQGDNSPLHF.